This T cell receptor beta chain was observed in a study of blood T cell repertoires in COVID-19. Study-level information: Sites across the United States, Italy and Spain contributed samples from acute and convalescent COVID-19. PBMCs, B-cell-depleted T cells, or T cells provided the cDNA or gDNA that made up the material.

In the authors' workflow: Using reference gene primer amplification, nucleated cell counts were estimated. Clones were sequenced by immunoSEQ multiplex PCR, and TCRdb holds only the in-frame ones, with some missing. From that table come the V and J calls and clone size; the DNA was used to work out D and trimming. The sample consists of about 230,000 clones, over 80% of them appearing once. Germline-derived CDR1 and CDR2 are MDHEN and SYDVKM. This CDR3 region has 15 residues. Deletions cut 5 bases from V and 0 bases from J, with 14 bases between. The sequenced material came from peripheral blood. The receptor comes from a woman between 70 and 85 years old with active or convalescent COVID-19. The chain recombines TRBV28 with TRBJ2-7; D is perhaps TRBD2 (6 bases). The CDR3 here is CASSQTRGSSYEQYF. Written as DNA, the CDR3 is TGTGCCAGCAGTCAAACACGGGGGAGCTCCTACGAGCAGTACTTC.